This T cell receptor (beta chain) was profiled in a study of blood T cell repertoires in COVID-19 (dated by TCRdb to the early 2020s). At the level of the whole study: Collaborator samples came from the United States, Italy and Spain and covered acute and convalescent phases of COVID-19. The prospective study material was composed of cDNA or gDNA derived from T cells, B-cell-depleted T cells, or PBMCs. Subjects who had been exposed to COVID-19, were actively infected with it, or had recovered from it provided the deeply sampled blood TCRbeta repertoires that made up the dataset. The repertoires were released in a freely available public database intended as a resource for research on the immune response to SARS-CoV-2. Samples came from the ongoing ImmuneRACE study (first 160 participants) plus 1,254 subjects from 6 global collaborators. The sample metadata nearly always contained a de-identified subject ID, COVID-19 status, age in years and sex. HLA class I and class II types, where available, came from metadata supplied by the sample provider rather than from assay-based typing.

General conclusions and limits of the study: The quantity of clinical and demographic metadata differed by source and by participant and was supplied without curation.

The germline V gene (reference sequence) yields GTSNPN for CDR1 and SVGIG for CDR2. The CDR3 runs 12 residues from the cysteine to the phenylalanine. The CDR3 DNA has 36 bases and is translated from base 1. V is clipped by 1 base and J by 12 bases, and the sequence between their germline boundaries is 12 bases long. Enrolling through a virtual design, the prospective study's participants ranged in age from roughly 18 to 95 years and lived across roughly 24 United States geographic areas. To assign participants to cohorts, the prospective study relied on clinical history that participants themselves reported in a screening survey and a study questionnaire. In the prospective study, mobile phlebotomists collected whole blood, serum and a nasopharyngeal or oropharyngeal swab from each participant. Participants in the prospective study had the option to provide additional blood draws and questionnaires over an approximately 2-month period. Blood samples from the prospective study were shipped frozen or at room temperature prior to DNA extraction.

The immunoSEQ Assay, a bias-controlled multiplex PCR, was used to amplify TCRbeta CDR3 regions from genomic DNA. In the paper's pipeline: The number of nucleated cells in each sample was estimated from the amplification of reference gene primers within the assay. To quantify the absolute abundance of each unique TCRbeta CDR3 rearrangement, sequence reads were collapsed and filtered. For each sample, productive Simpson clonality was calculated as the square root of Simpson's diversity index over productive rearrangements. TCRdb retrieved this table from immuneACCESS and kept in-frame rearrangements only. Not all clones are present; in checked studies, unresolved V genes account for under half, and no reason is known for the remainder. V, J and clone size reflect that table, while D and trimming were determined from the DNA. The sample includes 200,000 to 300,000 clones, with nearly 90% observed a single time. The ten biggest clones cover 3.5% to 4% of the sample.

As regards this clone: Its antigen remains unidentified. No base qualities exist here, and no much larger clone lies one base off it.

This chain is built from TRBV30 and TRBJ1-4; the D gene is perhaps TRBD1, from 6 matching bases. Sequenced material: PBMCs or T cells enriched from blood (not recorded which). The TCR originated in a woman aged 25 to 39 with acute COVID-19. Here is the DNA: TGTGCCTGGAGTGCAGGGGCCAGGGAACTGTTTTTT. This yields the protein CAWSAGARELFF.